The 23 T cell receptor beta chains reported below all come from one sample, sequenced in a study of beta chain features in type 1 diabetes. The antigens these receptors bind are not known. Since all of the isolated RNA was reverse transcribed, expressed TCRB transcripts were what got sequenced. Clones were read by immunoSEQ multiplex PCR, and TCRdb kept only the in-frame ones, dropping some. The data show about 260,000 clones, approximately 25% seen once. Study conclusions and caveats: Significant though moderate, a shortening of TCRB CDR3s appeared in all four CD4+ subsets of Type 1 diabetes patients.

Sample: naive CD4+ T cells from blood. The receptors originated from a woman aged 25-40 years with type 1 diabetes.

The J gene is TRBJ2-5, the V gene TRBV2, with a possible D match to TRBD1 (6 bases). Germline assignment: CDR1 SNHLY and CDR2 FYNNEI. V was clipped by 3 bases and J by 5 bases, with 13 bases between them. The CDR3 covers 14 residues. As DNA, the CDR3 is TGTGCCAGCAGTGACTCGACAGGCCACGAGACCCAGTACTTC. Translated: CASSDSTGHETQYF. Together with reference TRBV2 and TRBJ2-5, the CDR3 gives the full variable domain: EPEVTQTPSHQVTQMGQEVILRCVPISNHLYFYWYRQILGQKVEFLVSFYNNEISEKSEIFDDQFSVERPDGSNFTLKIRSTKLEDSAMYFCASSDSTGHETQYFGPGTRLLVL.

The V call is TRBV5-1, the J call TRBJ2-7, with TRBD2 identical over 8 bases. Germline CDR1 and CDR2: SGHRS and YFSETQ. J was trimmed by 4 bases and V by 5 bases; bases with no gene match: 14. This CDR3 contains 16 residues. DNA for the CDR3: TGCGCCAGCAGTCCGTTCGAGAGCGGGAGTCGTTACGAGCAGTACTTC. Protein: CASSPFESGSRYEQYF.

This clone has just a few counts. The CDR3 is CSAPSTGNTEAFF. The CDR3 DNA is TGCAGCGCACCATCGACAGGGAACACTGAAGCTTTCTTT. The chain uses TRBV29-1 and TRBJ1-1, with D perhaps matching TRBD1 (6 bases). CDR3 length: 13 residues. V lost 7 bases and J lost 1, with 13 bases in between. The germline gives CDR1 SQVTM, CDR2 ANQGSEA.

The CDR3 nucleotides are TGTGCCATCAGTGAGCGGTACGGGAGCTCCTACGAGCAGTACTTC. Its protein is CAISERYGSSYEQYF. The rearrangement links TRBV10-3 to TRBJ2-7; D possibly corresponds to TRBD2 (6 bases). This CDR3 spans 15 amino acids. Between the trimmed V and J ends, which lost 2 bases and 0 bases, there was a span of 11 bases. Germline CDR1 and CDR2: ENHRY and SYGVKD.

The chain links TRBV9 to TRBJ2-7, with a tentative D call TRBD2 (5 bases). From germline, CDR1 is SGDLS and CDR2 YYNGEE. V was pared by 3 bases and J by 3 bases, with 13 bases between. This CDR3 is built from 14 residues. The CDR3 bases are TGTGCCAGCAGCGGTACTAGGTCCGGCTACGAGCAGTACTTC. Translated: CASSGTRSGYEQYF.

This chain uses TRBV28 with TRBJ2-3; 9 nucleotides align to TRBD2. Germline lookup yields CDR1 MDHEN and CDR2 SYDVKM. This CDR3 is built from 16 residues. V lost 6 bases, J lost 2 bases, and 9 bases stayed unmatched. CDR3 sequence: CASSLAAGGSTDTQYF. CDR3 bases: TGTGCCAGCAGCCTGGCCGCGGGAGGGTCCACAGATACGCAGTATTTT.

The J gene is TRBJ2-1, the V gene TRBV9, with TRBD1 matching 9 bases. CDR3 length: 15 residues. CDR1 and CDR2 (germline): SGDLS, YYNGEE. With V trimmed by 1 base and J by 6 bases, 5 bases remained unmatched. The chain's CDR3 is CASSVWDRAFNEQFF. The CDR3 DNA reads TGTGCCAGCAGCGTATGGGACAGGGCGTTCAATGAGCAGTTCTTC.

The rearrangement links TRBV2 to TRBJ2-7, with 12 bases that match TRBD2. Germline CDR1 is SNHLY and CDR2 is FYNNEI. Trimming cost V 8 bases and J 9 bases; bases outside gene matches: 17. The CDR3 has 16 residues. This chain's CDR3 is CASVLAGGPSAPAQYF. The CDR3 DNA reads TGTGCCAGCGTGCTAGCGGGAGGGCCCTCCGCCCCTGCGCAGTACTTC.

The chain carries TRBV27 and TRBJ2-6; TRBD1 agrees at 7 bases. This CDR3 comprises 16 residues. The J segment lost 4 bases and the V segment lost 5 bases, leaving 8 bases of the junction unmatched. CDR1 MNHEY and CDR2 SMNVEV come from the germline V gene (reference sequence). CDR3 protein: CASSPRRGFGANVLTF. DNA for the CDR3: TGTGCCAGCAGTCCGCGCAGGGGGTTCGGGGCCAACGTCCTGACTTTC. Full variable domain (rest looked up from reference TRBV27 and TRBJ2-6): EAQVTQNPRYLITVTGKKLTVTCSQNMNHEYMSWYRQDPGLGLRQIYYSMNVEVTDKGDVPEGYKVSRKEKRNFPLILESPSPNQTSLYFCASSPRRGFGANVLTFGAGSRLTVL.

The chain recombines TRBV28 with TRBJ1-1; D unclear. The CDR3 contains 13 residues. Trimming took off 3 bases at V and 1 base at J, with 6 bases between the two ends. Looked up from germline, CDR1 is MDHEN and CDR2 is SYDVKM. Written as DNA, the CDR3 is TGTGCCAGCAGTTTGGCCCGGAACACTGAAGCTTTCTTT. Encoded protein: CASSLARNTEAFF.

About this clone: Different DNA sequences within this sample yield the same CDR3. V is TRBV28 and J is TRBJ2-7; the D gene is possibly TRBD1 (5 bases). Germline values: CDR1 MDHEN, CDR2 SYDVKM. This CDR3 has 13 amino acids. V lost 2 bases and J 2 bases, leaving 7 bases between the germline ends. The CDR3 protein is CASSLQGPYEQYF. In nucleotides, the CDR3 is TGTGCCAGCAGTTTACAGGGCCCCTACGAGCAGTACTTC.

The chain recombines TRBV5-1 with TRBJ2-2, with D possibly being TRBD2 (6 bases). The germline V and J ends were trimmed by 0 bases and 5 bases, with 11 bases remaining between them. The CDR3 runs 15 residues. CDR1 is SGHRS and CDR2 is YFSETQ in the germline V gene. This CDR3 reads CASSLASDETGELFF. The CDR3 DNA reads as TGCGCCAGCAGCTTGGCTAGCGATGAAACCGGGGAGCTGTTTTTT.

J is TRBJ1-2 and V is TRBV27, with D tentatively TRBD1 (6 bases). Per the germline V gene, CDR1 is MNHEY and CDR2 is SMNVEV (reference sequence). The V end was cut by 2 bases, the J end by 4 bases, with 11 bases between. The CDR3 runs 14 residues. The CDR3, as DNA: TGTGCCAGCAGTTTACAGGGGCAGGGCTATGGCTACACCTTC. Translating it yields CASSLQGQGYGYTF.

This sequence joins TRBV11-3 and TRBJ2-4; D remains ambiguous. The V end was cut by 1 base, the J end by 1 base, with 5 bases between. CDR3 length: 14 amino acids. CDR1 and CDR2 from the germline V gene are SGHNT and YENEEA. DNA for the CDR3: TGTGCCAGCAGCTTAGGCAGGGCCAAAAACATTCAGTACTTC. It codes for CASSLGRAKNIQYF.

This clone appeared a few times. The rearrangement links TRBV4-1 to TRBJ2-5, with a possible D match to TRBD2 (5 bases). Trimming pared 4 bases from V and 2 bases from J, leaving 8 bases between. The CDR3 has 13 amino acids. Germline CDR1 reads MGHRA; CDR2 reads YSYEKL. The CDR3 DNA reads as TGCGCCAGCAGCCGGCCGGGGCAAGAGACCCAGTACTTC. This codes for CASSRPGQETQYF.

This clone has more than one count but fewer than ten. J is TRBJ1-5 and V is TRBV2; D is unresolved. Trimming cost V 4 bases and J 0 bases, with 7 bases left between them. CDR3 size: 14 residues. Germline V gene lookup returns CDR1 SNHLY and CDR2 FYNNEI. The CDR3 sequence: CASSVGGSNQPQHF. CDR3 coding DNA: TGTGCCAGCAGTGTTGGAGGTAGCAATCAGCCCCAGCATTTT.

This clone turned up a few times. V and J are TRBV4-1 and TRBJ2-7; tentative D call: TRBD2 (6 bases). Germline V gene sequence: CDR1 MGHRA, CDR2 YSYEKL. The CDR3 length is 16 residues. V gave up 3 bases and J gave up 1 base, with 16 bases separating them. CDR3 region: CASSHSPSESSYEQYF. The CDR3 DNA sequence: TGCGCCAGCAGCCACAGCCCTAGCGAGAGTTCCTACGAGCAGTACTTC.

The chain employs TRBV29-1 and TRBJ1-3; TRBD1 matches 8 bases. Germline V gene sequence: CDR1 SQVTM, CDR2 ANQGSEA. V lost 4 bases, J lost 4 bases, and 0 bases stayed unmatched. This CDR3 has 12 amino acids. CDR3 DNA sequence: TGCAGCGTTGCAGGGGGCGGAAACACCATATATTTT. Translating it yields CSVAGGGNTIYF.

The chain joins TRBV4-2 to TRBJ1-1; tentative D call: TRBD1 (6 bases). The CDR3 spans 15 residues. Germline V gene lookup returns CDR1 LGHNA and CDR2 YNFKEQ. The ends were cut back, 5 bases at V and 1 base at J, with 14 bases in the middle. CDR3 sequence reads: CASSTRRGQNTEAFF. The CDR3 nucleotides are TGTGCCAGCAGCACGCGACGGGGACAGAACACTGAAGCTTTCTTT.

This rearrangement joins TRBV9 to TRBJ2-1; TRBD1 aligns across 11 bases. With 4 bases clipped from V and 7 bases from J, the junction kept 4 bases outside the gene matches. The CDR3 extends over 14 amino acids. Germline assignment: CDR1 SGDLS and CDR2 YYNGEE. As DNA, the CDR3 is TGTGCCAGCAGCCCAGGACAGGGGGCGAATGAGCAGTTCTTC. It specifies CASSPGQGANEQFF.

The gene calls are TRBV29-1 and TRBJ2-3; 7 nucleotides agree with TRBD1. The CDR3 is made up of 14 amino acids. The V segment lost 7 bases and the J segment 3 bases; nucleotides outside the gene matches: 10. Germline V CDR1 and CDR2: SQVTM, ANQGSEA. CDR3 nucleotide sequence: TGCAGCGGCAAACGGGGACAGTTTACAGATACGCAGTATTTT. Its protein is CSGKRGQFTDTQYF.

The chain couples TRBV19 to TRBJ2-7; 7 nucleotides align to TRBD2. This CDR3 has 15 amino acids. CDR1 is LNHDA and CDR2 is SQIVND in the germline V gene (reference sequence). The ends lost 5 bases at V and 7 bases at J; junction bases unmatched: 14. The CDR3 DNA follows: TGTGCCAGTAGTCCCCGTGACGCGGGAGTTGAAGAGCAGTACTTC. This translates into CASSPRDAGVEEQYF. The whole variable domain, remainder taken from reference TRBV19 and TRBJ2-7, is DGGITQSPKYLFRKEGQNVTLSCEQNLNHDAMYWYRQDPGQGLRLIYYSQIVNDFQKGDIAEGYSVSREKKESFPLTVTSAQKNPTAFYLCASSPRDAGVEEQYFGPGTRLTVT.

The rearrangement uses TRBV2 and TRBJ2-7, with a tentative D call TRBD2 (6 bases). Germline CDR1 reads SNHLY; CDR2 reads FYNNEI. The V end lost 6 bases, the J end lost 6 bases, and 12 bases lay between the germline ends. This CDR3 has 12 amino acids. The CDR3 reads CASRGLPFEQYF. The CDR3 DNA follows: TGTGCCAGCAGGGGACTTCCTTTCGAGCAGTACTTC.